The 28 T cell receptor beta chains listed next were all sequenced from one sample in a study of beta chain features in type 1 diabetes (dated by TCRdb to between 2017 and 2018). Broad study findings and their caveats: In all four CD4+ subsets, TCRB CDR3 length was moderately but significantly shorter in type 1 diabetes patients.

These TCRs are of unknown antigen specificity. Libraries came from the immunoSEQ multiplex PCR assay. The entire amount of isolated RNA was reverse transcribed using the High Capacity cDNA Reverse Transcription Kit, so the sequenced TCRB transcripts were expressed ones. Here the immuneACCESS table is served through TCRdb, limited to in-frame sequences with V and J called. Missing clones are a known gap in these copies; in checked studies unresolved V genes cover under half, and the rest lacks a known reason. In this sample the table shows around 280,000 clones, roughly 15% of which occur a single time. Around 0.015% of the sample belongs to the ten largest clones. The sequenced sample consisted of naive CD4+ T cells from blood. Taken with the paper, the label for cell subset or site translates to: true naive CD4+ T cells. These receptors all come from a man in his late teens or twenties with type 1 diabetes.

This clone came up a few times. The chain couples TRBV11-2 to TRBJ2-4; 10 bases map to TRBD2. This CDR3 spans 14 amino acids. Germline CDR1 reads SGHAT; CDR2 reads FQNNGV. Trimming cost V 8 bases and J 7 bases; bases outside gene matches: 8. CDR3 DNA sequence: TGTGCCAGCGGGACCCAGGGACTAGCGAACATTCAGTACTTC. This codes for CASGTQGLANIQYF. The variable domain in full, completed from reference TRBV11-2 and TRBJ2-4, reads EAGVAQSPRYKIIEKRQSVAFWCNPISGHATLYWYQQILGQGPKLLIQFQNNGVVDDSQLPKDRFSAERLKGVDSTLKIQPAKLEDSAVYLCASGTQGLANIQYFGAGTRLSVL.

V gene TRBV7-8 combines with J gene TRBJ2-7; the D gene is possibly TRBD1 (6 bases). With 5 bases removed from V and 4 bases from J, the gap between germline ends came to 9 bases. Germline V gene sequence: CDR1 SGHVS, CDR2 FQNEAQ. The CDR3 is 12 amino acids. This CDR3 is CASSRGFYEQYF. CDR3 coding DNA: TGTGCCAGCAGCAGGGGGTTTTACGAGCAGTACTTC.

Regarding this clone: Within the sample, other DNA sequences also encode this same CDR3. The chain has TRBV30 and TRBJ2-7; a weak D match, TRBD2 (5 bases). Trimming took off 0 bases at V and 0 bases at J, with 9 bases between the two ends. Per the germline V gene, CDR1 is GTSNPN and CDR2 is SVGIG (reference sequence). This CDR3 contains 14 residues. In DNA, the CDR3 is TGTGCCTGGAGTGTGGGTGGGAGCTCCTACGAGCAGTACTTC. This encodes CAWSVGGSSYEQYF.

CDR3 sequence (DNA): TGTGCCAGCAGTTCGGGGGGACACAGGAGCTCCTACAATGAGCAGTTCTTC. Protein sequence: CASSSGGHRSSYNEQFF. The chain carries TRBV28 and TRBJ2-1; possibly TRBD2 for D (7 bases). V was pared by 4 bases and J by 0 bases, with 16 bases between. Germline V gene data show CDR1 as MDHEN and CDR2 as SYDVKM. CDR3 length: 17 residues.

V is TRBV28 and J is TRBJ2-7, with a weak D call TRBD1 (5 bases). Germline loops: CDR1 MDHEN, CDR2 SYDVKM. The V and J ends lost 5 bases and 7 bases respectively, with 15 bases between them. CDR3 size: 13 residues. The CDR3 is CASSQPAGREQYF. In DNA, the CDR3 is TGTGCCAGCAGTCAACCGGCAGGGCGGGAGCAGTACTTC.

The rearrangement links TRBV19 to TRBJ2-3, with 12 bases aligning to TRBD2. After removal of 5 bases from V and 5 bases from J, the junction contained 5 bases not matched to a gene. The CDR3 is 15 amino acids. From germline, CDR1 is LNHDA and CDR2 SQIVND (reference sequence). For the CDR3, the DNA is TGTGCCAGTAGTGTACTAGCGGGGGGAGGAGATACGCAGTATTTT. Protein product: CASSVLAGGGDTQYF.

CDR3 DNA: TGTGCCAGCAGTTACTGGGGTCGGGGAAATTCACCCCTCCACTTT. Translated, it gives CASSYWGRGNSPLHF. The chain links TRBV6-5 to TRBJ1-6, with D unresolved. The CDR3 sequence is 15 residues long. The V and J ends lost 1 base and 7 bases respectively, with 11 bases between them. Germline lookup yields CDR1 MNHEY and CDR2 SVGAGI.

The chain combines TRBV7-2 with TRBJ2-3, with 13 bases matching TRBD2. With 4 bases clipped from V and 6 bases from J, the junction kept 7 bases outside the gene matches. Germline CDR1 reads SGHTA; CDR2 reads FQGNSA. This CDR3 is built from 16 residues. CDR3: CASSYRLAGGFDTQYF. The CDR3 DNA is TGTGCCAGCAGCTATAGACTAGCGGGGGGTTTCGATACGCAGTATTTT.

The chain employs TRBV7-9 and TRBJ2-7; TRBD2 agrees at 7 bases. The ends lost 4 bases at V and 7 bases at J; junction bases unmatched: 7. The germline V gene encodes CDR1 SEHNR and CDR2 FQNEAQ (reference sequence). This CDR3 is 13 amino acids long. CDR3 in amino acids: CASSSLGGWEQYF. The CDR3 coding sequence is TGTGCCAGCAGCTCCCTCGGGGGGTGGGAGCAGTACTTC.

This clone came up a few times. CDR3 nucleotide sequence: TGTGCCAGCTCACTTCTAGCAGAGTCCTACGAGCAGTACTTC. Translation gives CASSLLAESYEQYF. The J gene is TRBJ2-7, the V gene TRBV18; a weak D match, TRBD2 (5 bases). The CDR3 totals 14 residues. V gave up 4 bases and J gave up 1 base, with 11 bases separating them. CDR1 KGHSH and CDR2 LQKENI come from the germline V gene.

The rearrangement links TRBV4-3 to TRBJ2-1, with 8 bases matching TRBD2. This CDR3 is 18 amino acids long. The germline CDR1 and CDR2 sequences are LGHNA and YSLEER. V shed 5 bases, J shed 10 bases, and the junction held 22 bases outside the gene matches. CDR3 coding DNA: TGCGCCAGCAGCAGCCGCCCCGCTTCGGTAGCGGGGTCTTACGAGCAGTTCTTC. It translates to CASSSRPASVAGSYEQFF.

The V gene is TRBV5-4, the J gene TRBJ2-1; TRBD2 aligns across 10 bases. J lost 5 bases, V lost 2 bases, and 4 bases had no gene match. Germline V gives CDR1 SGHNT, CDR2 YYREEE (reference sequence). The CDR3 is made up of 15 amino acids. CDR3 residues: CASSFGAGGNNEQFF. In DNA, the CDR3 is TGTGCCAGCAGCTTCGGAGCGGGGGGGAACAATGAGCAGTTCTTC.

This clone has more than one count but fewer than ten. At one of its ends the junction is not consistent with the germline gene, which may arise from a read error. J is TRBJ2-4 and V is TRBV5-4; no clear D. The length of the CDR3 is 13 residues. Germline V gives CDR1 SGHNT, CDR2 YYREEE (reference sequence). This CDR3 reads CASSPEYLPLVSF. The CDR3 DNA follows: TGTGCCAGCAGCCCCGAATATCTTCCCCTAGTGAGCTTC.

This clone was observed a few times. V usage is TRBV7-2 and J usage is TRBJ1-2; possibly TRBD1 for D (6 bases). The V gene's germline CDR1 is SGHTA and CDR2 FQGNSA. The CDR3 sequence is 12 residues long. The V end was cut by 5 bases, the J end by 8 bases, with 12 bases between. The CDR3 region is CASSKQGAGYTF. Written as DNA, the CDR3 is TGTGCCAGCAGCAAACAGGGTGCGGGCTACACCTTC.

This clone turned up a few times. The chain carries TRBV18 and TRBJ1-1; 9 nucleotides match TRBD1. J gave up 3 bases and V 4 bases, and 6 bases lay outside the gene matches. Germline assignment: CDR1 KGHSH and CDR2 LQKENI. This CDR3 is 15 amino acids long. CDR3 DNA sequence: TGTGCCAGCTCACTGTGGACAGGGGCGGACACTGAAGCTTTCTTT. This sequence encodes CASSLWTGADTEAFF.

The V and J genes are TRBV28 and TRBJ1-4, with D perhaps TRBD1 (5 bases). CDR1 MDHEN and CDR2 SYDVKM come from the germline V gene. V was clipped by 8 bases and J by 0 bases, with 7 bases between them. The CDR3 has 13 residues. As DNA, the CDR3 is TGTGCCAGCCGGGGGGCAACTAATGAAAAACTGTTTTTT. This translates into CASRGATNEKLFF.

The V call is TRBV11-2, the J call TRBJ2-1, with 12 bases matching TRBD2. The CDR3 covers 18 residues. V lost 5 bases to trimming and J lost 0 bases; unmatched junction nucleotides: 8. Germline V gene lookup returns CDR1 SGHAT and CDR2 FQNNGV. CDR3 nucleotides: TGTGCCAGCAGCCGAGGACTAGCGGGGAGGAGCTCCTACAATGAGCAGTTCTTC. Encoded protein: CASSRGLAGRSSYNEQFF. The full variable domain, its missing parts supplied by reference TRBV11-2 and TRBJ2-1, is EAGVAQSPRYKIIEKRQSVAFWCNPISGHATLYWYQQILGQGPKLLIQFQNNGVVDDSQLPKDRFSAERLKGVDSTLKIQPAKLEDSAVYLCASSRGLAGRSSYNEQFFGPGTRLTVL.

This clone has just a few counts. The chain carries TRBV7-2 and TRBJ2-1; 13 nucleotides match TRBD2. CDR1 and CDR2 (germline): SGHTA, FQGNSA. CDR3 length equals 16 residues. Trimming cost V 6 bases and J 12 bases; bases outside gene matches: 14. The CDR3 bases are TGTGCCAGCAGGTGGACTAGCGGGAGTTTGGGGTTAAGGCAGTTCTTC. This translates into CASRWTSGSLGLRQFF.

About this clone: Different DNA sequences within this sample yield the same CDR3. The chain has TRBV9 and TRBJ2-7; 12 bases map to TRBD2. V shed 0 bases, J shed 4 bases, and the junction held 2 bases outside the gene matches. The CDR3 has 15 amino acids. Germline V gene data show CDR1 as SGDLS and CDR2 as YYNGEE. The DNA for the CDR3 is TGTGCCAGCAGCGTAGGACTAGCGGGGGAATACGAGCAGTACTTC. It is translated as CASSVGLAGEYEQYF.

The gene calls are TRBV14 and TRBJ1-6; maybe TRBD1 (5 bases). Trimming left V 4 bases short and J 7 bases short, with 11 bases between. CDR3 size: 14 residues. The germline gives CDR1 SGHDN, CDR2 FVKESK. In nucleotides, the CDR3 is TGTGCCAGCAGCCGCAGGGAAGGGAATTCACCCCTCCACTTT. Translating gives CASSRREGNSPLHF.

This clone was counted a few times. The CDR3 nucleotides read TGCGCCAGCAGTCAATCAAGCCCCCCCGGGACAGGCCTCTACGAGCAGTACTTC. Its protein product is CASSQSSPPGTGLYEQYF. The chain is built from TRBV23-1 and TRBJ2-7, with 8 bases matching TRBD1. TRBV23-1 is an ORF for which the function is uncertain. V lost 0 bases and J lost 3; bases outside the gene matches: 13. The CDR3 contains 18 residues.

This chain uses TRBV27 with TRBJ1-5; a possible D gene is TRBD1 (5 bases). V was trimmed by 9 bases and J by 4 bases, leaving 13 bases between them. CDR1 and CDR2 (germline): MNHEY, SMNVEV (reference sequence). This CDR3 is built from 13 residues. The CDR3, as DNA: TGTGCCAGTTCCGGGACTAAGAATCAGCCCCAGCATTTT. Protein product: CASSGTKNQPQHF.

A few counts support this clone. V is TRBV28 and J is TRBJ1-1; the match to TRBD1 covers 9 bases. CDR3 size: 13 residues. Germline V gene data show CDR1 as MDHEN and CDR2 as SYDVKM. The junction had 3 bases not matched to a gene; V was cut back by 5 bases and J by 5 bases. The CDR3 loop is CASSPDRGTEAFF. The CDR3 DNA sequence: TGTGCCAGCAGTCCGGACAGGGGTACTGAAGCTTTCTTT.

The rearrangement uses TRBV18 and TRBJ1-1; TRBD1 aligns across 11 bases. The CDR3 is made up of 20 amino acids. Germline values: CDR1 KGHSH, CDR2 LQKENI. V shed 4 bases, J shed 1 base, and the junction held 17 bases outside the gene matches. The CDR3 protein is CASSRQDRTGGNQRNTEAFF. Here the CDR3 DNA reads TGTGCCAGCTCACGACAAGATAGGACAGGGGGCAACCAACGGAACACTGAAGCTTTCTTT.

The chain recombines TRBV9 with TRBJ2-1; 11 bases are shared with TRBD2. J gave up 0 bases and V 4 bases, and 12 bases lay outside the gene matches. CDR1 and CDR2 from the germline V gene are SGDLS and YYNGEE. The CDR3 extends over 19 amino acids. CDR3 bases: TGTGCCAGCAGCCCGAGCGGACTAGCGGGTGATGCCTCCTACAATGAGCAGTTCTTC. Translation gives CASSPSGLAGDASYNEQFF. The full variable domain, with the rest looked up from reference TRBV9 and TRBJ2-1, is DSGVTQTPKHLITATGQRVTLRCSPRSGDLSVYWYQQSLDQGLQFLIQYYNGEERAKGNILERFSAQQFPDLHSELNLSSLELGDSALYFCASSPSGLAGDASYNEQFFGPGTRLTVL.

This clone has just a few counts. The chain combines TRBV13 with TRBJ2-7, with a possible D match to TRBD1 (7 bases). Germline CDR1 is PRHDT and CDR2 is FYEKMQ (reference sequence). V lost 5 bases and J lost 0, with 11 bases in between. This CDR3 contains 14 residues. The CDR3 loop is CASSPRGVSYEQYF. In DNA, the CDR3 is TGTGCCAGCAGCCCCAGGGGGGTCTCCTACGAGCAGTACTTC.

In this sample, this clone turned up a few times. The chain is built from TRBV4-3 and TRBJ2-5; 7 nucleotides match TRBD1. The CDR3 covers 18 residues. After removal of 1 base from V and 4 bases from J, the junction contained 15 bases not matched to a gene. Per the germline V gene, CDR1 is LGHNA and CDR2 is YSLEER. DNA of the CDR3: TGCGCCAGCAGCCAAGCCTATCTGACAGGGAAAGGGGCAGAGACCCAGTACTTC. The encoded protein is CASSQAYLTGKGAETQYF.

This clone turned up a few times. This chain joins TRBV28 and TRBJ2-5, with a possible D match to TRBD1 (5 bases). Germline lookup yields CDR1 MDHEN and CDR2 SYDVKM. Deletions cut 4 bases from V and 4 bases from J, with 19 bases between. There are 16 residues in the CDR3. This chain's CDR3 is CASSSLNRLRVETQYF. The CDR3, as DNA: TGTGCCAGCAGTTCCCTCAATAGGCTCAGGGTAGAGACCCAGTACTTC. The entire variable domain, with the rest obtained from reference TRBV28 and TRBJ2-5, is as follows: DVKVTQSSRYLVKRTGEKVFLECVQDMDHENMFWYRQDPGLGLRLIYFSYDVKMKEKGDIPEGYSVSREKKERFSLILESASTNQTSMYLCASSSLNRLRVETQYFGPGTRLLVL.